The sequence of this T cell receptor beta chain was determined in a study of beta chain features in type 1 diabetes. Since all of the isolated RNA was reverse transcribed, expressed TCRB transcripts were what got sequenced. Only in-frame clones appear in the TCRdb table, and some are missing; sequencing was by immunoSEQ multiplex PCR. The sample yields 810,000 or so clones, about a sixth seen once. The sequenced sample consisted of naive CD4+ T cells from blood. The source of this sequence is a young woman in good health.

The chain's CDR3 is CASSKLRTEQYF. CDR3 bases: TGTGCCAGCAGCAAGCTCAGGACCGAGCAGTACTTC. V is TRBV13 and J is TRBJ2-7; D is unresolved. Germline V CDR1 and CDR2: PRHDT, FYEKMQ (reference sequence). The CDR3 is 12 amino acids. V lost 5 bases, J lost 6 bases, and 11 bases lay in between.